A selection of T cell receptor beta chains follows, all from one sample in a study of cytomegalovirus exposure and HLA in healthy donors. Repertoires were generated with immunoSEQ multiplex PCR, while TCRdb's copy carries only in-frame clones and drops some. The table shows 100,000 to 120,000 clones, with under 70% occurring only once. Sequencing was performed on PBMCs. The receptors were gathered from a man younger than 35 in good health and CMV-seropositive. Each CDR3 is given with its conserved first and last residue. Fields, in order: clone size, J gene, V gene, D gene, CDR3 DNA, CDR3 protein. The D gene is left open where the match is weak. Clone size appears in some rows only: once, few, many, or a class for an expanded clone.

clone_size: .; j_call: TRBJ1-6; v_call: TRBV11-2; d_call: TRBD1; cdr3_nt: TGTGCCAGCAGCTTAAGGCAGGGGGGACTGATCGTGTCACCCCTCCACTTT; cdr3_aa: CASSLRQGGLIVSPLHF
clone_size: .; j_call: TRBJ1-6; v_call: TRBV27; d_call: .; cdr3_nt: TGTGCCAGCAGTCTGGAGACAGGCCCTTATAATTCACCCCTCCACTTT; cdr3_aa: CASSLETGPYNSPLHF
clone_size: once; j_call: TRBJ2-3; v_call: TRBV6-5; d_call: .; cdr3_nt: TGTGCCAGCAGTTACGAGGTTACAGATACGCAGTATTTT; cdr3_aa: CASSYEVTDTQYF
clone_size: .; j_call: TRBJ2-3; v_call: TRBV11-2; d_call: .; cdr3_nt: TGTGCCAGCAGCTTGTATTCAGATACGCAGTATTTT; cdr3_aa: CASSLYSDTQYF
clone_size: .; j_call: TRBJ2-5; v_call: TRBV29-1; d_call: .; cdr3_nt: TGCAGCGTTGTGAGGAAGACCCAGTACTTC; cdr3_aa: CSVVRKTQYF
clone_size: .; j_call: TRBJ1-2; v_call: TRBV27; d_call: TRBD1; cdr3_nt: TGTGCCAGCAGTACAGGGGGCAAGCCTAACTATGGCTACACCTTC; cdr3_aa: CASSTGGKPNYGYTF
clone_size: .; j_call: TRBJ1-2; v_call: TRBV27; d_call: TRBD1; cdr3_nt: TGTGCCAGCAGTCCCGGACAGGGGTTAGTTGGCTACACCTTC; cdr3_aa: CASSPGQGLVGYTF
clone_size: .; j_call: TRBJ2-1; v_call: TRBV5-1; d_call: TRBD2; cdr3_nt: TGCGCCAGCAGCCTAACCCGGGGGGGCCTAGGCAATGAGCAGTTCTTC; cdr3_aa: CASSLTRGGLGNEQFF
clone_size: few; j_call: TRBJ2-2; v_call: TRBV4-2; d_call: .; cdr3_nt: TGTGCCAGCAGCCAGGTGGCCTCGAACACCGGGGAGCTGTTTTTT; cdr3_aa: CASSQVASNTGELFF
clone_size: .; j_call: TRBJ1-1; v_call: TRBV9; d_call: TRBD1; cdr3_nt: TGTGCCAGCAGCCCAACCGCCGACAGGGCCTACACTGAAGCTTTCTTT; cdr3_aa: CASSPTADRAYTEAFF
clone_size: .; j_call: TRBJ1-1; v_call: TRBV5-1; d_call: TRBD1; cdr3_nt: TGCGCCAGCAGCTCAGGGGACAGTAGACCGAACACTGAAGCTTTCTTT; cdr3_aa: CASSSGDSRPNTEAFF
clone_size: .; j_call: TRBJ1-1; v_call: TRBV18; d_call: TRBD1; cdr3_nt: TGTGCCAGCTCCCCAACACGACAGGGGATGAACACTGAAGCTTTCTTT; cdr3_aa: CASSPTRQGMNTEAFF
clone_size: few; j_call: TRBJ1-2; v_call: TRBV27; d_call: .; cdr3_nt: TGTGCCAGCAGTTTGGCAGGGCAGAACTATGGCTACACCTTC; cdr3_aa: CASSLAGQNYGYTF
clone_size: .; j_call: TRBJ1-2; v_call: TRBV20-1; d_call: .; cdr3_nt: TGCAGTGCAGGGGGTGGCTACACCTTC; cdr3_aa: CSAGGGYTF
clone_size: .; j_call: TRBJ2-5; v_call: TRBV14; d_call: .; cdr3_nt: TGTGCCAGCAGCCAAGGACAAAGCGGGGAGACCCAGTACTTC; cdr3_aa: CASSQGQSGETQYF
clone_size: few; j_call: TRBJ2-1; v_call: TRBV20-1; d_call: .; cdr3_nt: TGCAGTGCCGGACTGAGGGCTGAGCAGTTCTTC; cdr3_aa: CSAGLRAEQFF
clone_size: once; j_call: TRBJ2-3; v_call: TRBV7-9; d_call: TRBD2; cdr3_nt: TGTGCCAGCAGCGATCAACCGACTAGCGGAAGTACAGATACGCAGTATTTT; cdr3_aa: CASSDQPTSGSTDTQYF
clone_size: .; j_call: TRBJ1-1; v_call: TRBV18; d_call: .; cdr3_nt: TGTGCCAGCTCACGGGCAGGGAACACTGAAGCTTTCTTT; cdr3_aa: CASSRAGNTEAFF
clone_size: few; j_call: TRBJ2-1; v_call: TRBV6-6; d_call: .; cdr3_nt: TGTGCCAGCAGGCTAAATGGGCCATACAATGAGCAGTTCTTC; cdr3_aa: CASRLNGPYNEQFF
clone_size: few; j_call: TRBJ1-4; v_call: TRBV4-1; d_call: .; cdr3_nt: TGCGCCAGCAGCCAAGATTCAGGCCTTAATGAAAAACTGTTTTTT; cdr3_aa: CASSQDSGLNEKLFF
clone_size: .; j_call: TRBJ2-2; v_call: TRBV10-1; d_call: .; cdr3_nt: TGCGCCAGCGGGTGGACTACAAACACCGGGGAGCTGTTTTTT; cdr3_aa: CASGWTTNTGELFF
clone_size: few; j_call: TRBJ2-2; v_call: TRBV14; d_call: TRBD1; cdr3_nt: TGTGCCAGCAGCCTTCGGACAGGTCACACCGGGGAGCTGTTTTTT; cdr3_aa: CASSLRTGHTGELFF
clone_size: .; j_call: TRBJ1-2; v_call: TRBV5-1; d_call: .; cdr3_nt: TGCGCCAGCAGCTTGTCCGATCAGACATACGGGGATGGCTACACCTTC; cdr3_aa: CASSLSDQTYGDGYTF
clone_size: few; j_call: TRBJ2-5; v_call: TRBV9; d_call: TRBD1; cdr3_nt: TGTGCCAGCAGCGTTGGGACAGGACCAGGGTTGGAGACCCAGTACTTC; cdr3_aa: CASSVGTGPGLETQYF
clone_size: .; j_call: TRBJ1-6; v_call: TRBV2; d_call: .; cdr3_nt: TGTGCCAGCCTCAGGGAAAGCTCCTATAATTCACCCCTCCACTTT; cdr3_aa: CASLRESSYNSPLHF
clone_size: .; j_call: TRBJ2-7; v_call: TRBV2; d_call: TRBD1; cdr3_nt: TGTGCCAGCCGGCAGGGGGCGTACGAGCAGTACTTC; cdr3_aa: CASRQGAYEQYF
clone_size: .; j_call: TRBJ1-1; v_call: TRBV5-1; d_call: .; cdr3_nt: TGCGCCAGCAGCAGGGAGGGGATGAACACTGAAGCTTTCTTT; cdr3_aa: CASSREGMNTEAFF
clone_size: .; j_call: TRBJ2-7; v_call: TRBV5-4; d_call: TRBD1; cdr3_nt: TGTGCCAGCAGCTTCCGGGACAGGGGTGACGAGCAGTACTTC; cdr3_aa: CASSFRDRGDEQYF
clone_size: .; j_call: TRBJ1-1; v_call: TRBV11-2; d_call: .; cdr3_nt: TGTGCCAGCAGCCCCACGGGAAGGATCACTGAAGCTTTCTTT; cdr3_aa: CASSPTGRITEAFF
clone_size: .; j_call: TRBJ2-1; v_call: TRBV13; d_call: TRBD2; cdr3_nt: TGTGCCAGCAGCACCGGACTAGCGGGGGCCTTTTACAATGAGCAGTTCTTC; cdr3_aa: CASSTGLAGAFYNEQFF
clone_size: .; j_call: TRBJ1-2; v_call: TRBV18; d_call: TRBD1; cdr3_nt: TGTGCCAGCTCACCGGACAGGGCCGGCTACACCTTC; cdr3_aa: CASSPDRAGYTF
clone_size: .; j_call: TRBJ1-2; v_call: TRBV11-2; d_call: .; cdr3_nt: TGTGCCAGCAGCTTAGTTGCCGGTGGCTACACCTTC; cdr3_aa: CASSLVAGGYTF
clone_size: .; j_call: TRBJ2-5; v_call: TRBV10-3; d_call: .; cdr3_nt: TGTGCCATCAAGTCGCCAGGGTACCAAGAGACCCAGTACTTC; cdr3_aa: CAIKSPGYQETQYF
clone_size: once; j_call: TRBJ2-5; v_call: TRBV11-2; d_call: TRBD1; cdr3_nt: TGTGCCAGCAGCTACCGGGACAGGAAAGAGACCCAGTACTTC; cdr3_aa: CASSYRDRKETQYF
clone_size: few; j_call: TRBJ2-2; v_call: TRBV2; d_call: TRBD1; cdr3_nt: TGTGCCAGTGCCGGGACAGGGTCCGGGGAGCTGTTTTTT; cdr3_aa: CASAGTGSGELFF
clone_size: .; j_call: TRBJ2-1; v_call: TRBV6-6; d_call: TRBD2; cdr3_nt: TGTGCCAGCAGTTTTCTAGCGGTGCCCTACAATGAGCAGTTCTTC; cdr3_aa: CASSFLAVPYNEQFF
clone_size: .; j_call: TRBJ2-5; v_call: TRBV27; d_call: .; cdr3_nt: TGTGCCAGCAGTTTAGTGCCGTTCACGCAAAACTCCTGTCGGGGGACCCAGTACTTC; cdr3_aa: CASSLVPFTQNSCRGTQYF
clone_size: .; j_call: TRBJ2-5; v_call: TRBV6-1; d_call: TRBD1; cdr3_nt: TGTGCCAGCAGATGGGACAGGGTTGAGACCCAGTACTTC; cdr3_aa: CASRWDRVETQYF
clone_size: .; j_call: TRBJ2-7; v_call: TRBV7-9; d_call: .; cdr3_nt: TGTGCCAGCAGCCCAAACCACACCTCCGAGCAGTACTTC; cdr3_aa: CASSPNHTSEQYF
clone_size: .; j_call: TRBJ2-5; v_call: TRBV14; d_call: .; cdr3_nt: TGTGCCAGCAGCCAAAATTCAAAAGAGACCCAGTACTTC; cdr3_aa: CASSQNSKETQYF
clone_size: .; j_call: TRBJ2-1; v_call: TRBV6-5; d_call: TRBD2; cdr3_nt: TGTGCCAGCAGTCGACCCACGGGGGGTGGGTCGTTCTTC; cdr3_aa: CASSRPTGGGSFF
clone_size: .; j_call: TRBJ2-7; v_call: TRBV5-1; d_call: .; cdr3_nt: TGCGCCAGCAGCTTGGGGACAGTCAACGAGCAGTACTTC; cdr3_aa: CASSLGTVNEQYF
clone_size: .; j_call: TRBJ2-4; v_call: TRBV5-1; d_call: TRBD2; cdr3_nt: TGCGCCAGCAGCTTGGGACTAGCGGGGGCCAAAAACATTCAGTACTTC; cdr3_aa: CASSLGLAGAKNIQYF
clone_size: .; j_call: TRBJ2-1; v_call: TRBV5-4; d_call: TRBD2; cdr3_nt: TGTGCCAGCAGCTTCTCCCCCCACGGGGGGAACAATGAGCAGTTCTTC; cdr3_aa: CASSFSPHGGNNEQFF
clone_size: .; j_call: TRBJ1-1; v_call: TRBV4-2; d_call: .; cdr3_nt: TGTGCCAGCAGCCTGGGCACCTGTGAAGCTTTCTTT; cdr3_aa: CASSLGTCEAFF
clone_size: .; j_call: TRBJ2-7; v_call: TRBV29-1; d_call: .; cdr3_nt: TGCAGCGCCACTGTCGCAGGGGAGTCCTACGAGCAGTACTTC; cdr3_aa: CSATVAGESYEQYF
clone_size: .; j_call: TRBJ2-1; v_call: TRBV10-3; d_call: .; cdr3_nt: TGTGCCATCAGTGAGTCGTGGCAGTATAACAATGAGCAGTTCTTC; cdr3_aa: CAISESWQYNNEQFF
clone_size: few; j_call: TRBJ2-5; v_call: TRBV7-9; d_call: .; cdr3_nt: TGTGCCAGCAGCTTACGACAGCAAGAGACCCAGTACTTC; cdr3_aa: CASSLRQQETQYF
clone_size: .; j_call: TRBJ2-2; v_call: TRBV15; d_call: .; cdr3_nt: TGTGCCACCAGCGCGACGAGAAAGGACTTCCGCACCGGGGAGCTGTTTTTT; cdr3_aa: CATSATRKDFRTGELFF
clone_size: once; j_call: TRBJ1-5; v_call: TRBV19; d_call: .; cdr3_nt: TGTGCCAGTAGTATATCCCGGATTGGGGCCAATCAGCCCCAGCATTTT; cdr3_aa: CASSISRIGANQPQHF
clone_size: few; j_call: TRBJ1-5; v_call: TRBV5-1; d_call: .; cdr3_nt: TGCGCCAGCAGCTTGTTCGGGGATAGCAATCAGCCCCAGCATTTT; cdr3_aa: CASSLFGDSNQPQHF
clone_size: .; j_call: TRBJ1-1; v_call: TRBV29-1; d_call: .; cdr3_nt: TGCAGCGTTCAGGACAGGAACACTGAAGCTTTCTTT; cdr3_aa: CSVQDRNTEAFF
clone_size: .; j_call: TRBJ1-1; v_call: TRBV21-1; d_call: .; cdr3_nt: TGTGCCAGCAGCAAAGCGGGCCAGCTGAGGGACACTGAAGCTTTCTTT; cdr3_aa: CASSKAGQLRDTEAFF
clone_size: few; j_call: TRBJ1-2; v_call: TRBV27; d_call: TRBD1; cdr3_nt: TGTGCCAGCAGTTTATTAGGGGGCTACCATAACTATGGCTACACCTTC; cdr3_aa: CASSLLGGYHNYGYTF
clone_size: .; j_call: TRBJ2-1; v_call: TRBV4-1; d_call: .; cdr3_nt: TGCGCCAGCAGCCAAGATGGGGCTAGCTCCTACAATGAGCAGTTCTTC; cdr3_aa: CASSQDGASSYNEQFF
clone_size: few; j_call: TRBJ2-4; v_call: TRBV30; d_call: .; cdr3_nt: TGTGCCTGGAGTGTAGGGCAGGGGTTGACCAAAAACATTCAGTACTTC; cdr3_aa: CAWSVGQGLTKNIQYF